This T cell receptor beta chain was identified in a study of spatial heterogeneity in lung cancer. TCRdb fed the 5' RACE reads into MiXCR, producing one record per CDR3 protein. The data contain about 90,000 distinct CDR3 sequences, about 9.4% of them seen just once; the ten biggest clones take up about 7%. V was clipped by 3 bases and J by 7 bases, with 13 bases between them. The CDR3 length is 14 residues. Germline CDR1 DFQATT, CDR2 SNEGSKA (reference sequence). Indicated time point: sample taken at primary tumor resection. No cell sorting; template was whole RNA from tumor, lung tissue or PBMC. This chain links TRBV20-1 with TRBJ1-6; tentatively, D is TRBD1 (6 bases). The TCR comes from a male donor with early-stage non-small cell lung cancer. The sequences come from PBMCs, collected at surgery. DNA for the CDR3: TGCAGTGCTAGTGAACAGGGAAGGAATTCACCCCTCCACTTT. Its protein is CSASEQGRNSPLHF.